This TCR beta chain was profiled in a study of blood T cell repertoires in COVID-19. As for the study in general: T cells, B-cell-depleted T cells, or PBMCs supplied cDNA or gDNA.

The repertoire was sequenced with immunoSEQ multiplex PCR; TCRdb's copy has only in-frame clones and lacks some. The sample holds approximately 190,000 clones, 80% to 90% seen once. Germline lookup yields CDR1 SNHLY and CDR2 FYNNEI. Trimming removed 4 bases from V and 2 bases from J, with 9 bases in between. The CDR3 is 13 amino acids. The receptor was isolated from a man between 65 and 85 years old with active or convalescent COVID-19. The chain joins TRBV2 to TRBJ2-7, with D unresolved. Material: peripheral blood. The CDR3 sequence: CASSASRTYEQYF. The CDR3 DNA follows: TGTGCCAGCAGTGCTTCCAGAACCTACGAGCAGTACTTC.